This T cell receptor beta chain was sequenced during a study of cytomegalovirus exposure and HLA in healthy donors. The study ran its PCR with 60 Vbeta and 13 Jbeta primers. Method: immunoSEQ multiplex PCR; TCRdb's copy keeps in-frame clones and lacks some. This repertoire shows fewer than 120,000 clones, 76% found once; its top ten account for about an eighth. V was cut by 2 bases and J by 9 bases, with 7 bases left in between. CDR1 is MNHEY, CDR2 SVGAGI, per germline. This CDR3 region has 12 residues. On this clone: The antigen remains undetermined.

Whole-study results and caveats: TCR beta V- and J-gene trimming, according to a later analysis, was linked to a missense DCLRE1C variant.

This clonotype originated in a man under 40 in good health and CMV-seropositive. Material for sequencing was PBMCs. The chain is built from TRBV6-5 and TRBJ2-2, with D possibly TRBD1 on 6 matching bases. CDR3 protein: CASSYGGRELFF. CDR3 nucleotides: TGTGCCAGCAGTTACGGGGGCAGGGAGCTGTTTTTT.